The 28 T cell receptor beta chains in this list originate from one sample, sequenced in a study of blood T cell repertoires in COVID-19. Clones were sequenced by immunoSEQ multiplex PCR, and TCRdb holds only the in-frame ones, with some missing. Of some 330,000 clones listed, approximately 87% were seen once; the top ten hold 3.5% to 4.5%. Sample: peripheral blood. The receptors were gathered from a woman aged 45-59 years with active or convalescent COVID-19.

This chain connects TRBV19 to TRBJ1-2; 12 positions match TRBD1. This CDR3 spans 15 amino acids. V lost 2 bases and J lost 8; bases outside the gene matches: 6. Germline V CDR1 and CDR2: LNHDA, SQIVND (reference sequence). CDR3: CASSILGQGAGGYTF. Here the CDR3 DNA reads TGTGCCAGTAGTATATTGGGACAGGGGGCCGGGGGCTACACCTTC.

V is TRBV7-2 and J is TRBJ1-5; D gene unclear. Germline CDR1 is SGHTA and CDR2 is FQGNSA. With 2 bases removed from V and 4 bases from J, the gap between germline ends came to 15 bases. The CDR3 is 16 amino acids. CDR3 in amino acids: CASSLTSGLANQPQHF. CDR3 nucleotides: TGTGCCAGCAGCTTAACTTCTGGGTTAGCAAATCAGCCCCAGCATTTT. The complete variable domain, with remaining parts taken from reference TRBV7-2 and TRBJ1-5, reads GAGVSQSPSNKVTEKGKDVELRCDPISGHTALYWYRQSLGQGLEFLIYFQGNSAPDKSGLPSDRFSAERTGGSVSTLTIQRTQQEDSAVYLCASSLTSGLANQPQHFGDGTRLSIL.

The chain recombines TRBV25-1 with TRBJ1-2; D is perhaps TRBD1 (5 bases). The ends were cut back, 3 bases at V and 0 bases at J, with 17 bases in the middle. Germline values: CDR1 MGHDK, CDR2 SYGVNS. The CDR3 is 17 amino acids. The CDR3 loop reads CASSESLSREANYGYTF. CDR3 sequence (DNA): TGTGCCAGCAGTGAGTCCCTATCCAGGGAAGCTAACTATGGCTACACCTTC.

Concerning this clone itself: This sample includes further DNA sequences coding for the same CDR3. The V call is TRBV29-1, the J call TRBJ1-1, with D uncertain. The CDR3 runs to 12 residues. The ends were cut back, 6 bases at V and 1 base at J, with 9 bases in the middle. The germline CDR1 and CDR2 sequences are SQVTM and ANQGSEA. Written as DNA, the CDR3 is TGCAGCGTGGGCCGACAGAACACTGAAGCTTTCTTT. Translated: CSVGRQNTEAFF.

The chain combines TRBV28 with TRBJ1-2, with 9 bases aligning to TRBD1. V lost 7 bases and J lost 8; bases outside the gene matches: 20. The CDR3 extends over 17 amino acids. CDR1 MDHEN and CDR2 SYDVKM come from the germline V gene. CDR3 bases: TGTGCCAGCAAAGTATCGGGGACAGGGACCCCTTCTTGGGGCTACACCTTC. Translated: CASKVSGTGTPSWGYTF.

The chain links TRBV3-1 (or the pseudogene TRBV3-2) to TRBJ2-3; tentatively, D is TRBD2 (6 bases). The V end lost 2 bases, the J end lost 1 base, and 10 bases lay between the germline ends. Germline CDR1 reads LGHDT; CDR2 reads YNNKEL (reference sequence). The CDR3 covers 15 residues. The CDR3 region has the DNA TGTGCCAGCAGCCAATTGGCTAGCGGCACAGATACGCAGTATTTT. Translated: CASSQLASGTDTQYF.

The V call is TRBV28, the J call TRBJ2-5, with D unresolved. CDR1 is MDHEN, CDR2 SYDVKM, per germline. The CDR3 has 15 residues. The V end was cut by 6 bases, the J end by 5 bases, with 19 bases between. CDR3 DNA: TGTGCCAGCAGCCCCCCACCCCTAGATGGGGAGACCCAGTACTTC. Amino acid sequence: CASSPPPLDGETQYF.

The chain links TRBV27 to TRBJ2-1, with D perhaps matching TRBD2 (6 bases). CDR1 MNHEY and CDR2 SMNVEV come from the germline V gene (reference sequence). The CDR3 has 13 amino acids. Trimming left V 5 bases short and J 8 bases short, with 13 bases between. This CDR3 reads CASSIGGPYEQFF. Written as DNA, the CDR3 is TGTGCCAGCAGTATCGGAGGGCCCTATGAGCAGTTCTTC.

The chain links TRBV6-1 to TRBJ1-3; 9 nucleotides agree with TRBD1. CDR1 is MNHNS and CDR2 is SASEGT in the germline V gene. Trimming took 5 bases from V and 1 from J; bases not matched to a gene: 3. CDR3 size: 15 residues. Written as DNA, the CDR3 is TGTGCCAGCAGTTTGGGACAGGGATCTGGAAACACCATATATTTT. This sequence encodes CASSLGQGSGNTIYF.

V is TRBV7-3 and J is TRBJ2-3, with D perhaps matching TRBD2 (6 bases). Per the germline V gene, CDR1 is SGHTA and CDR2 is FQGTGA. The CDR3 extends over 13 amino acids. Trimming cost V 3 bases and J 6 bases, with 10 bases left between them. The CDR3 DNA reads TGTGCCAGCAGCTTGGAGGGCAGGGATACGCAGTATTTT. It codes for CASSLEGRDTQYF.

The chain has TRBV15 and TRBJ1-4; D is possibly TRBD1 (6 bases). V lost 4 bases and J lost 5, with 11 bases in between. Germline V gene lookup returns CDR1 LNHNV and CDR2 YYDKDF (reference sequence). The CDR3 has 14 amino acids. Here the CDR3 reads CATSIRGMNEKLFF. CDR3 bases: TGTGCCACCAGCATAAGGGGGATGAATGAAAAACTGTTTTTT.

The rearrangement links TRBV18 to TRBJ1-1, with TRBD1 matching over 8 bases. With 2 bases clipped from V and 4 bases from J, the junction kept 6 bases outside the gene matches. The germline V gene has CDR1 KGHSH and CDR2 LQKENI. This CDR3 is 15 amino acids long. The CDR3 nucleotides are TGTGCCAGCTCACCAACCGGGACAGGCGTCACTGAAGCTTTCTTT. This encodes CASSPTGTGVTEAFF.

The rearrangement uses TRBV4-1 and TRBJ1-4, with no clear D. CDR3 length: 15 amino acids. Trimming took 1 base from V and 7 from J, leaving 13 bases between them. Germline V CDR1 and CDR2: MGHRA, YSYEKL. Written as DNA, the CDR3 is TGCGCCAGCAGCCAAGGACTCTCCGGCGGTGAAAAACTGTTTTTT. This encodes CASSQGLSGGEKLFF.

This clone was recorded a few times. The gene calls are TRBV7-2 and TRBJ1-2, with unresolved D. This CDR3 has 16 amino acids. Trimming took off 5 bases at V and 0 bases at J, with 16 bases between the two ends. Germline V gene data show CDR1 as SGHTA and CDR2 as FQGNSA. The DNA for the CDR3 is TGTGCCAGCAGCCCGTCAACGGGGTACTCTAACTATGGCTACACCTTC. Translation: CASSPSTGYSNYGYTF.

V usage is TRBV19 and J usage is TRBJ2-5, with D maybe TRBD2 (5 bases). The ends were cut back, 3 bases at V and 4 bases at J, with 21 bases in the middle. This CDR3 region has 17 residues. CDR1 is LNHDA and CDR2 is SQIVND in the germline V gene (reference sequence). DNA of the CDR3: TGTGCCAGTAGTATGAATAAGGAGGACTGGGCCCTAGAGACCCAGTACTTC. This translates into CASSMNKEDWALETQYF.

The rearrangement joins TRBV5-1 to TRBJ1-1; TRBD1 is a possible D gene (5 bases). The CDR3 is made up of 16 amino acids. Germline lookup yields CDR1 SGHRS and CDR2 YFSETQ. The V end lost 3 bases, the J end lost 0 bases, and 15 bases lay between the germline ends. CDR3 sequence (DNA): TGCGCCAGCAGCTCGAACGCCGGACAAATGAACACTGAAGCTTTCTTT. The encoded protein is CASSSNAGQMNTEAFF.

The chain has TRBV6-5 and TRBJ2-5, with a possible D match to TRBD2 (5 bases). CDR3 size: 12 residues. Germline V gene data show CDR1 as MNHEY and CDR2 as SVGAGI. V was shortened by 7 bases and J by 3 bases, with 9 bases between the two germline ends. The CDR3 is CASTRGKETQYF. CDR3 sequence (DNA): TGTGCCAGCACCCGAGGGAAAGAGACCCAGTACTTC.

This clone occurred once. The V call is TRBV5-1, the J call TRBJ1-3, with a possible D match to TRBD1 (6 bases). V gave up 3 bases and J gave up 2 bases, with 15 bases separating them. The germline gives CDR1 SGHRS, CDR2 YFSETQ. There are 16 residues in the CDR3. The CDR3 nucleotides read TGCGCCAGCAGCTCCTTGTTACAGGGAGCTGGAAACACCATATATTTT. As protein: CASSSLLQGAGNTIYF.

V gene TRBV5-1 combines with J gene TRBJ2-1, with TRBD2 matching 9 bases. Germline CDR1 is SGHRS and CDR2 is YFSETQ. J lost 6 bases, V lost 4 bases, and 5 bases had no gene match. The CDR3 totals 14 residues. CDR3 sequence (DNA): TGCGCCAGCAGCAGCCGGACTAGCGCCAATGAGCAGTTCTTC. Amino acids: CASSSRTSANEQFF.

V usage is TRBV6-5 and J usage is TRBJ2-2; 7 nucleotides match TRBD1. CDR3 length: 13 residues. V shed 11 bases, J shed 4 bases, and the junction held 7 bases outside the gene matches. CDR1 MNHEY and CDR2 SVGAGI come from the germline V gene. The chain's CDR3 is CAAEGAGTGELFF. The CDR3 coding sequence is TGTGCCGCCGAGGGGGCCGGCACCGGGGAGCTGTTTTTT.

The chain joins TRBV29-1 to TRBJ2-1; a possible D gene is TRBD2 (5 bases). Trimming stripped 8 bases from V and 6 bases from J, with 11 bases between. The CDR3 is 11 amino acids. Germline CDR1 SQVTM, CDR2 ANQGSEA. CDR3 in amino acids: CSSTNLNEQFF. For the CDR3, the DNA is TGCAGCTCGACTAATCTCAATGAGCAGTTCTTC.

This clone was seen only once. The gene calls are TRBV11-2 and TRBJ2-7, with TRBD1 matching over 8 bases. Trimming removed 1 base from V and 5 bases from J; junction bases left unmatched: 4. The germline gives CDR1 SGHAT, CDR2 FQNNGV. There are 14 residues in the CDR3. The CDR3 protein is CASSLGTRGHEQYF. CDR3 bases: TGTGCCAGCAGCTTAGGTACCAGGGGGCACGAGCAGTACTTC.

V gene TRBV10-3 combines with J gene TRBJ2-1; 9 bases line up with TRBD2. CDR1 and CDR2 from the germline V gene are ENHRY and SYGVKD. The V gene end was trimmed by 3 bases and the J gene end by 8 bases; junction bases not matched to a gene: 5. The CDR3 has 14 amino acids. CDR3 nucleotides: TGTGCCATCAGTGAAGGTAGCGGGAGTTATGAGCAGTTCTTC. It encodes CAISEGSGSYEQFF.

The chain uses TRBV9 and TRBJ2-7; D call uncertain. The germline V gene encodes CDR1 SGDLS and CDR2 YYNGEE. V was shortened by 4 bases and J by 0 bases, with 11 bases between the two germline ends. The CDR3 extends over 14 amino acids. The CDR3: CASSRGPLSYEQYF. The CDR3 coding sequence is TGTGCCAGCAGCAGAGGTCCCCTCTCCTACGAGCAGTACTTC.

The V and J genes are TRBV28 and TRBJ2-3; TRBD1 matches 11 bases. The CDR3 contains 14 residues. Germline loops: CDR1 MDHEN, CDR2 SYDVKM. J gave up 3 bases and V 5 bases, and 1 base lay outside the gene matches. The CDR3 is CASSRDRGTDTQYF. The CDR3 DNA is TGTGCCAGCAGTCGGGACAGGGGGACAGATACGCAGTATTTT.

The CDR3 DNA follows: TGTGCCAGCAGTGAGGGAGAGGGCTACACCTTC. It translates to CASSEGEGYTF. V usage is TRBV25-1 and J usage is TRBJ1-2; no definite D call. V lost 3 bases and J lost 8, with 7 bases in between. Germline assignment: CDR1 MGHDK and CDR2 SYGVNS. CDR3 length equals 11 residues.

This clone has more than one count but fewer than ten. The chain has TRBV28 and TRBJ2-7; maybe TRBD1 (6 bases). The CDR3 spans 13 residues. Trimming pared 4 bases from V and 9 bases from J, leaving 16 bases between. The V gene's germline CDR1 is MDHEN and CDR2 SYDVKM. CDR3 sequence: CASSYEGDTGQYF. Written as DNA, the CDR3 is TGTGCCAGCAGTTATGAGGGGGACACGGGGCAGTACTTC.

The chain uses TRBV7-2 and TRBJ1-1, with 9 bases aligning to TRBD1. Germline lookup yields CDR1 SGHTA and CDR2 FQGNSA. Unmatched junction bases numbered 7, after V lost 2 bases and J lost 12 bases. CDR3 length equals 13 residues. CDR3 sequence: CASSLYGTGRSFF. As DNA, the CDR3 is TGTGCCAGCAGCTTATACGGGACAGGGAGATCTTTCTTT.